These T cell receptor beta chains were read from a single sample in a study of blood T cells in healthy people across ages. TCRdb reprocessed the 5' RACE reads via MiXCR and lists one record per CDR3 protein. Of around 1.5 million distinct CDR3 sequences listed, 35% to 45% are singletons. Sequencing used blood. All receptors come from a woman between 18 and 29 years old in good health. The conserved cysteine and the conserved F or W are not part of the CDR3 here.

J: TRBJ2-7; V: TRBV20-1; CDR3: SALGTSGAIYEQY
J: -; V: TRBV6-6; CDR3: ASRRERTTYNEQY
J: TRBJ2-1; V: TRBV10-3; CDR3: AIRAPGQGQRGNEQF
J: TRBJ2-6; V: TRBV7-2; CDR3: ASRQSSGANVLT
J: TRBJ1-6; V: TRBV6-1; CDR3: ASSERGQGRSPLH
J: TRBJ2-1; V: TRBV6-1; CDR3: ASTVGQDNNEQF
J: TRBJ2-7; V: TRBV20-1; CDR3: SAISGQGSDEQY
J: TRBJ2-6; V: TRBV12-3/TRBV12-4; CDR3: ASSFRDRVSGASVLT
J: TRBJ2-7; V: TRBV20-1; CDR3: SAVPGSSYEQY
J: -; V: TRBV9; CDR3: ASSRTDSMGEQY
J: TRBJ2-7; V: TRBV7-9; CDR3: ASSPGLAVSLEEQY
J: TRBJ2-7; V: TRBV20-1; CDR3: SARDTGSFYTSYEQY
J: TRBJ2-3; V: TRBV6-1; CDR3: ASNRGRVLDTQY
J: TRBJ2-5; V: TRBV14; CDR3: ASSQVGRNRETQY
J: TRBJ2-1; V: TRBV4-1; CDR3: ASSRRQGENEQF
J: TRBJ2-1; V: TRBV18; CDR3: ASSPLSYEQF
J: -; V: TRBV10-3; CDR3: AISPRGLETQY
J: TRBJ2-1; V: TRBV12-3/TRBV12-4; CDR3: ASSHGTSAHNEQF
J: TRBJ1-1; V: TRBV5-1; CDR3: ASSQGQGARTEAF
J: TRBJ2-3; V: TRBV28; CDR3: ASSFAPGSDTQY
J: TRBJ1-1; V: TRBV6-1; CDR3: ASPRVMNTEAF
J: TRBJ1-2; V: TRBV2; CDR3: ASRGQGVTDGYT
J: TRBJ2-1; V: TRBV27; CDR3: ATGPLSSYNEQF
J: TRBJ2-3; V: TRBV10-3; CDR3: AISHERADTQY
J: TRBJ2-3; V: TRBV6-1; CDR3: ASKGISTDTQY
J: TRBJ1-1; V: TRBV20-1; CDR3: SAPWGAAEAF
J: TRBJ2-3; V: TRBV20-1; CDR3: SARDPSGQSSTDTQY
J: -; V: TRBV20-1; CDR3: SARRTTYYEQY
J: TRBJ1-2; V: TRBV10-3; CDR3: ATHYGYT
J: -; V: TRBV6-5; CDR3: ASSYLGSGGWETQY
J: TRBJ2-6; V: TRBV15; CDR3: ATSRASGVNVLT
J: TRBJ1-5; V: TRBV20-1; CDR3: SARGTGGQPQH
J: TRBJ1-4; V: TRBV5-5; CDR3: ASTTGGLGEKLF
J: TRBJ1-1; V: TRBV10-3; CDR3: AISDEGGPTEAF
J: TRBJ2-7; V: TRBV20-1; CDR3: SARGRDSYEQY
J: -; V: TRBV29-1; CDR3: SWGQIYNEQY
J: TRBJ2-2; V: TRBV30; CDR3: AWSIDRMGTGELF
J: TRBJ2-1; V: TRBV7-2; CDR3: ASSFLAGGAYNEQF
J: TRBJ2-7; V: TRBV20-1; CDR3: SAVPPNRGVGIEQY
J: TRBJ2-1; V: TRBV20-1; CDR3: SASGVVAGGLYNEQF
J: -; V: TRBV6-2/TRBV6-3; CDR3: ASSYEVQETQF
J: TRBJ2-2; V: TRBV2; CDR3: ASRQDRAPGELF
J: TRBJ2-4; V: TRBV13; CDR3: ASSPRGAKNIQY
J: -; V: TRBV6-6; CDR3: ASTYFSPGYEQY
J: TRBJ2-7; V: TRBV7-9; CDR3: ASSLRRQWEQY
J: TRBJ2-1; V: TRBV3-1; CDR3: ASSQGSGTYVLNEQF
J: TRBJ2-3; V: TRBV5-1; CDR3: ASSLTGVSGDTQY
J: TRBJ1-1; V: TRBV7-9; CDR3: ASSYSGTGHTEAF
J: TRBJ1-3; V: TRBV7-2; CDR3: ASSLGVGNSGNTIY
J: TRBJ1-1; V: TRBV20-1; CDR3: SARDRNIPNTEAF
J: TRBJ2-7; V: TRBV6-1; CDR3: ASSEVRDRLYEQY
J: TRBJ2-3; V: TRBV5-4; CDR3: ASSFPGLASTDTQY
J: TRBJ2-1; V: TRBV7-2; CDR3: AGSPRSAESSYNEQF
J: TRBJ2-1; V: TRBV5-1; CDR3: DSSLAGVSYNEQF
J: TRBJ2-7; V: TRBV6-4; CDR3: ASSDSRRIGYEQY